The next 11 T cell receptor beta chains were all read from a single sample in a study of vaccination and CD4 T cells after COVID-19. These receptors' targets are unknown. Specified treatment: approximately nine-day PBMC culture with coronavirus spike peptide pools or control peptides (ViraFEST assay). These CD4+ T cells came from an unexposed donor, sampled before the COVID-19 pandemic (2011-2018). Cultured CD4+ T-cell DNA underwent Oncomine TCR Beta short-read sequencing. TCRdb re-called the PCR reads through MiXCR, storing one row per CDR3 protein. The sample includes about 7,100 distinct CDR3 sequences, around two fifths of them seen just once. The sequenced sample consisted of CD4+ T cells from blood, cultured in vitro. These receptors originate from a human donor in good health.

The genes are TRBV10-3 and TRBJ2-3; 8 nucleotides line up with TRBD1. This CDR3 region has 14 residues. Germline assignment: CDR1 ENHRY and CDR2 SYGVKD. The V gene end was trimmed by 3 bases and the J gene end by 3 bases; junction bases not matched to a gene: 2. The CDR3 DNA reads as TGTGCCATCAGTGATCAGGGGGCAACAGATACGCAGTATTTT. Its translation: CAISDQGATDTQYF.

Only a few counts were recorded for this clonotype. The gene calls are TRBV12-3 or TRBV12-4 and TRBJ2-7; no reliable D call. The CDR3 runs 15 residues. The ends were cut back, 5 bases at V and 4 bases at J, with 18 bases in the middle. The CDR3 region has the DNA TGTGCCAGCAGTCCTGGCGGAAAGGGCGTATACGAGCAGTACTTC. This sequence encodes CASSPGGKGVYEQYF.

This clonotype was seen a handful of times. The chain is built from TRBV12-3 or TRBV12-4 and TRBJ1-2, with a possible D match to TRBD1 (5 bases). V dropped 3 bases and J dropped 6 bases, with 17 bases sitting between them. CDR3 length: 15 amino acids. The CDR3 coding sequence is TGTGCCAGCAGTTTCGGGCGGACAAGCTATGATGGCTACACCTTC. This sequence encodes CASSFGRTSYDGYTF.

V usage is TRBV9 and J usage is TRBJ2-1, with D tentatively TRBD1 (6 bases). V was pared by 4 bases and J by 7 bases, with 15 bases between. The germline V gene encodes CDR1 SGDLS and CDR2 YYNGEE. The CDR3 runs to 14 residues. The CDR3 DNA reads TGTGCCAGCAGCCCGCACAGGGAGCGGAATGAGCAGTTCTTC. This gives the protein CASSPHRERNEQFF.

This chain joins TRBV25-1 and TRBJ1-2; tentatively, D is TRBD1 (5 bases). Germline V gives CDR1 MGHDK, CDR2 SYGVNS. The CDR3 is 12 amino acids. V gave up 9 bases and J gave up 8 bases, with 16 bases separating them. CDR3 loop: CASQEGLGGYTF. The CDR3 region has the DNA TGTGCCAGTCAGGAGGGGCTGGGGGGCTACACCTTC.

The chain uses TRBV7-2 and TRBJ1-5; D possibly corresponds to TRBD1 (5 bases). CDR3 length equals 16 residues. V was clipped by 3 bases and J by 5 bases, with 17 bases between them. Germline CDR1 is SGHTA and CDR2 is FQGNSA. Here the CDR3 DNA reads TGTGCCAGCAGCTTCAGACAGCCCTTAGGGTATCAGCCCCAGCATTTT. Translated: CASSFRQPLGYQPQHF. The variable domain in full, with the rest retrieved from reference TRBV7-2 and TRBJ1-5, is GAGVSQSPSNKVTEKGKDVELRCDPISGHTALYWYRQSLGQGLEFLIYFQGNSAPDKSGLPSDRFSAERTGGSVSTLTIQRTQQEDSAVYLCASSFRQPLGYQPQHFGDGTRLSIL.

The chain is built from TRBV7-8 and TRBJ2-1; D might be TRBD1 (7 bases). This CDR3 region has 15 residues. Trimming cost V 1 base and J 10 bases, with 17 bases left between them. Germline values: CDR1 SGHVS, CDR2 FQNEAQ. DNA of the CDR3: TGTGCCAGCAGCTTAGTCCCGGCCCAGGGGGGCGAGCAGTTCTTC. It is translated as CASSLVPAQGGEQFF.

This clonotype was found a few times. The chain carries TRBV10-3 and TRBJ2-5; no reliable D call. V was shortened by 2 bases and J by 5 bases, with 18 bases between the two germline ends. Germline CDR1 is ENHRY and CDR2 is SYGVKD. The length of the CDR3 is 16 residues. The CDR3 coding sequence is TGTGCCATCAGTGAGGGACCCCAGCTTTTGAGCGAGACCCAGTACTTC. Protein sequence: CAISEGPQLLSETQYF.

This sequence joins TRBV20-1 and TRBJ2-1; TRBD2 might be the D (6 bases). The CDR3 has 14 residues. Trimming took off 3 bases at V and 13 bases at J, with 22 bases between the two ends. Germline CDR1 is DFQATT and CDR2 is SNEGSKA (reference sequence). In DNA, the CDR3 is TGCAGTGCTAGTGCTAGCGTGCGGATGTACGACCAGTTCTTC. This sequence encodes CSASASVRMYDQFF.

The CDR3 protein is CASSYSGGANTGELFF. CDR3 DNA: TGTGCCAGCAGTTACTCGGGGGGGGCGAACACCGGGGAGCTGTTTTTT. This rearrangement joins TRBV6-5 to TRBJ2-2; 7 bases align to TRBD2. The CDR3 has 16 amino acids. CDR1 is MNHEY and CDR2 is SVGAGI in the germline V gene. Trimming at V came to 0 bases and at J to 0 bases, leaving 1 base not matched to a gene.

This clonotype has just a few counts. V usage is TRBV25-1 and J usage is TRBJ1-1, with D hard to call. CDR1 is MGHDK, CDR2 SYGVNS, per germline. The CDR3 loop spans 15 amino acids. The V end lost 7 bases, the J end lost 0 bases, and 15 bases lay between the germline ends. This CDR3 is CASKSPQAVNTEAFF. The CDR3 region has the DNA TGTGCCAGCAAATCCCCTCAGGCGGTGAACACTGAAGCTTTCTTT.